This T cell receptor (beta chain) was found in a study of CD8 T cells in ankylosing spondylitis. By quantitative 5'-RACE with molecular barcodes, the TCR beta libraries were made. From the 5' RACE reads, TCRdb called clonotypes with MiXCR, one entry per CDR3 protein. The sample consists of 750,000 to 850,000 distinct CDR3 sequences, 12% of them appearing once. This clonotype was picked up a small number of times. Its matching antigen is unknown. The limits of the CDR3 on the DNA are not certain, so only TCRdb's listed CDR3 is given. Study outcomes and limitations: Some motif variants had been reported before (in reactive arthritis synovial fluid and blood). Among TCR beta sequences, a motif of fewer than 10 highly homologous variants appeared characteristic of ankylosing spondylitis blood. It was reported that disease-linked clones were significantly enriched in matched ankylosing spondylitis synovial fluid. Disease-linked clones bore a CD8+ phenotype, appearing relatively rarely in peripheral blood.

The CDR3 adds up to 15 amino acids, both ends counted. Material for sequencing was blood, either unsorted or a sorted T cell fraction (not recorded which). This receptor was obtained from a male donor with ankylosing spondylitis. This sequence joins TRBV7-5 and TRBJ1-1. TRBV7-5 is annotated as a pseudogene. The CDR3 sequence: CISVPDEKMNTEAFF.